This T cell receptor beta chain was obtained from a study of blood T cell repertoires in COVID-19 (dated by TCRdb to the early 2020s). With respect to the entire study: Samples from collaborators originated in the United States, Italy and Spain and spanned both the acute and convalescent phases of COVID-19. The material from the prospective study consisted of cDNA or gDNA derived from T cells, B-cell-depleted T cells, or PBMCs. Subjects who had been exposed to COVID-19, were actively infected with it, or had recovered from it provided the deeply sampled blood TCRbeta repertoires that made up the dataset. The repertoires were made available in a free public database intended to serve as a resource for research on the immune response to SARS-CoV-2. The samples were drawn from two sources: the first 160 participants of the ongoing ImmuneRACE study, and 1,000 to 1,500 subjects contributed by 6 global collaborators. A de-identified subject ID, COVID-19 status, age in years and sex were almost always included in the sample metadata. Where available, HLA class I and class II types were taken from metadata supplied by the sample provider and were not determined by assay-based typing.

The collaborating institutions used their own protocols to collect whole blood in K2EDTA tubes. For TCRbeta analysis, collaborator samples were shipped as frozen whole blood, as isolated PBMCs, or as DNA extracted from either sample type. This clone appeared a few times. Its antigen is unknown. No base quality information exists; no much larger clone differs at one position. The immunoSEQ Assay, a bias-controlled multiplex PCR, was used to amplify TCRbeta CDR3 regions from genomic DNA. The paper's processing steps were these. Within the assay, amplification of reference gene primers was used to estimate how many nucleated cells each sample contained. To quantify the absolute abundance of each unique TCRbeta CDR3 rearrangement, sequence reads were collapsed and filtered. For each sample, productive Simpson clonality was calculated as the square root of Simpson's diversity index across productive rearrangements. As stored in TCRdb, this immuneACCESS dataset retains in-frame rearrangements with V and J assigned. A fraction of the clones does not appear; measured against another copy, unresolved V genes explain less than half of the discrepancy, and the remainder lacks a known reason. That table is the source of V, J and clone size, and D and trimming were worked out from the DNA. Across this sample there are under 300,000 clones, with more than 60% seen only once. Clones ranked in the top ten supply around 3.6% of the sample.

V is pared back by 3 bases and J by 0 bases, with 14 bases lying between the germline termini. CDR1 and CDR2, looked up from the germline V gene (reference sequence), are DFQATT and SNEGSKA. The CDR3 runs 15 amino acids, cysteine and phenylalanine included. The CDR3 DNA has 45 bases and is translated from base 1. Results and caveats for the whole study, not just this receptor: The quantity of clinical and demographic metadata differed by source and by participant and was supplied without curation.

Sequenced: peripheral blood. The V and J segments used are TRBV20-1 and TRBJ1-1; the D gene identity is not certain. The receptor was derived from a woman aged 40-49 years with active or convalescent COVID-19. The CDR3 region: CSASRSGSMNTEAFF. DNA sequence: TGCAGTGCTAGTCGGAGCGGGAGCATGAACACTGAAGCTTTCTTT.